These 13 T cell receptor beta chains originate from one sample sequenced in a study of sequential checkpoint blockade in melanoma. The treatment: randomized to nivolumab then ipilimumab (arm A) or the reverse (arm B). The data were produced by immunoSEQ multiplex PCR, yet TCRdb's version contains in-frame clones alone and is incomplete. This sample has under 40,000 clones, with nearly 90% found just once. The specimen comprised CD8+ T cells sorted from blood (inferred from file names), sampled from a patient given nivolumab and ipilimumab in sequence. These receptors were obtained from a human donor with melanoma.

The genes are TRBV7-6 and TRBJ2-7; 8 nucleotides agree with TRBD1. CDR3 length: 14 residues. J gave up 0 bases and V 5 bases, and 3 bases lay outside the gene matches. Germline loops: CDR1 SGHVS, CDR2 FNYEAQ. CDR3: CASSLGQVSYEQYF. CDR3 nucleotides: TGTGCCAGCAGCCTGGGACAGGTCTCCTACGAGCAGTACTTC. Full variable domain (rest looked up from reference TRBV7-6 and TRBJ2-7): GAGVSQSPRYKVTKRGQDVALRCDPISGHVSLYWYRQALGQGPEFLTYFNYEAQQDKSGLPNDRFSAERPEGSISTLTIQRTEQRDSAMYRCASSLGQVSYEQYFGPGTRLTVT.

This CDR3 is CASSPRLAGGLGNEQFF. Written as DNA, the CDR3 is TGTGCCAGCAGCCCAAGACTAGCGGGAGGGCTGGGTAATGAGCAGTTCTTC. This chain connects TRBV7-9 to TRBJ2-1, with 14 bases identical to TRBD2. CDR1 and CDR2 (germline): SEHNR, FQNEAQ (reference sequence). The V gene end was trimmed by 5 bases and the J gene end by 7 bases; junction bases not matched to a gene: 10. The CDR3 contains 17 residues.

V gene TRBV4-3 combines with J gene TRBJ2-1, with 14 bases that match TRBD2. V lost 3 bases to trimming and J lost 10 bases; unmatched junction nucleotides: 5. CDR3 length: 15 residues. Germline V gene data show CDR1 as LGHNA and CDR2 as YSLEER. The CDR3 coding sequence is TGCGCCAGCAGCCAGGGACTAGCGGGAGAAGAGGAGCAGTTCTTC. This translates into CASSQGLAGEEEQFF.

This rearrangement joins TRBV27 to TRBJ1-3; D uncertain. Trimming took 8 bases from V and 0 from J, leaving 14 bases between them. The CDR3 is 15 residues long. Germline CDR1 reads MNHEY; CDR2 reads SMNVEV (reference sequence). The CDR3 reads CASGLHGHSGNTIYF. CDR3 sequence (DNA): TGTGCCAGCGGACTCCACGGCCACTCTGGAAACACCATATATTTT.

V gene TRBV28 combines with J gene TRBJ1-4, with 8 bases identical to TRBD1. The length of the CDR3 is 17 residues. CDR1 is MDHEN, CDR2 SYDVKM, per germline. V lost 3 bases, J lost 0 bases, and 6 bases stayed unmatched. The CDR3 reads CASSLGQAVATNEKLFF. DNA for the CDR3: TGTGCCAGCAGTTTGGGACAGGCCGTTGCAACTAATGAAAAACTGTTTTTT.

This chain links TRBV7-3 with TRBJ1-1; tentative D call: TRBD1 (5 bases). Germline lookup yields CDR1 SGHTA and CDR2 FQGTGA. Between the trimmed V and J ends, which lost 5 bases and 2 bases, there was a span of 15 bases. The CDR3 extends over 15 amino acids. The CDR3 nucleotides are TGTGCCAGCAGCCCAAACGGGGGGTTTAACACTGAAGCTTTCTTT. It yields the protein CASSPNGGFNTEAFF.

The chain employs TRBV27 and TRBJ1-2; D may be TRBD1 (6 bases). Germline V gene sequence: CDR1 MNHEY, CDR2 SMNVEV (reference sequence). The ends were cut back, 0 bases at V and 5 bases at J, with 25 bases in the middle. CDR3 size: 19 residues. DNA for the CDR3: TGTGCCAGCAGTTTATCCTCAATCCCCTGGCCTCAGGGGCAGTATGGCTACACCTTC. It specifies CASSLSSIPWPQGQYGYTF.

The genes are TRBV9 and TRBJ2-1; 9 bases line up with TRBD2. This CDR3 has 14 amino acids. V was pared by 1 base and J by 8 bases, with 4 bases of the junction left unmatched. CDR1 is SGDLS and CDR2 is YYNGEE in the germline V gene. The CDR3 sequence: CASSVSSGMDEQFF. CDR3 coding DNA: TGTGCCAGCAGCGTATCTAGCGGGATGGATGAGCAGTTCTTC.

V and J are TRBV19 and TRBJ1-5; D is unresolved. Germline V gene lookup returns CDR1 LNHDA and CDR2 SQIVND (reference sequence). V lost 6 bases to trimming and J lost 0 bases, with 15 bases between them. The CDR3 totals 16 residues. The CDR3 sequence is CASSVGGLTSNQPQHF. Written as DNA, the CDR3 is TGTGCCAGTAGCGTCGGCGGGCTTACTAGCAATCAGCCCCAGCATTTT. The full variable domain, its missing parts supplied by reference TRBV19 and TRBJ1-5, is DGGITQSPKYLFRKEGQNVTLSCEQNLNHDAMYWYRQDPGQGLRLIYYSQIVNDFQKGDIAEGYSVSREKKESFPLTVTSAQKNPTAFYLCASSVGGLTSNQPQHFGDGTRLSIL.

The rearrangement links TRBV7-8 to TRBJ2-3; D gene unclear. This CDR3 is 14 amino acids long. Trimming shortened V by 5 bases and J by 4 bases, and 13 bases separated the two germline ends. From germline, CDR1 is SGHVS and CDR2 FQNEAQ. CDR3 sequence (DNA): TGTGCCAGCAGCCCCCAGGAAGGTCCAGATACGCAGTATTTT. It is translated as CASSPQEGPDTQYF.

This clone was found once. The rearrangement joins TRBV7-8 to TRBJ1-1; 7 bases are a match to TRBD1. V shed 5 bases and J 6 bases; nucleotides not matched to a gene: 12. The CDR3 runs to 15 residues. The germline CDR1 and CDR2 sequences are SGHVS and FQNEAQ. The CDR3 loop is CASSPTPTGVAEAFF. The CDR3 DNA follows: TGTGCCAGCAGCCCCACTCCAACAGGGGTCGCTGAAGCTTTCTTT.

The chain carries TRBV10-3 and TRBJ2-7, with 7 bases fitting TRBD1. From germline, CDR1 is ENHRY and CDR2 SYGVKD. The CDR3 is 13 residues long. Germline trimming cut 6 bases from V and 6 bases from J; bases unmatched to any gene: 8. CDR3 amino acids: CAISDRVAGEQYV. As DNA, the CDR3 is TGTGCCATCAGCGACAGGGTTGCGGGCGAGCAGTACGTC.

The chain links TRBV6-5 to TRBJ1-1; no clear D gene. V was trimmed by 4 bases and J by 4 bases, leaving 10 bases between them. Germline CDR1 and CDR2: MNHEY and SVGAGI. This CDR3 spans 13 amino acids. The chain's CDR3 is CASSSMGGTEAFF. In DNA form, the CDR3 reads TGTGCCAGCAGTTCCATGGGAGGCACTGAAGCTTTCTTT.